One and the same sample provided the 4 T cell receptor beta chains below, sequenced in a study of T cell changes during pregnancy in multiple sclerosis. The repertoire was sequenced with immunoSEQ multiplex PCR; TCRdb's copy has only in-frame clones and lacks some. Here the sample spans fewer than 95,000 clones, 85% to 95% being singletons. The source material was peripheral blood, sampled in the first trimester of pregnancy. These receptors were obtained from a female donor with multiple sclerosis, enrolled in a pregnancy study.

V is TRBV19 and J is TRBJ1-2; 7 bases align to TRBD1. This CDR3 is 15 amino acids long. The germline CDR1 and CDR2 sequences are LNHDA and SQIVND (reference sequence). J was trimmed by 5 bases and V by 5 bases; bases with no gene match: 11. CDR3 in DNA: TGTGCCAGTAGTCCTAGGCCGGGACAGCCTTATGGCTACACCTTC. This sequence encodes CASSPRPGQPYGYTF.

The CDR3 protein is CASSASGGWDTQYF. CDR3 in DNA: TGTGCCAGCAGTGCTAGCGGGGGGTGGGATACGCAGTATTTT. This chain joins TRBV27 and TRBJ2-3, with TRBD2 matching over 11 bases. In germline, CDR1 is MNHEY, CDR2 SMNVEV (reference sequence). The J segment lost 6 bases and the V segment lost 5 bases, leaving 4 bases of the junction unmatched. The CDR3 sequence is 14 residues long.

This clone was found a few times. The chain uses TRBV4-1 and TRBJ1-1; no reliable D call. The V gene's germline CDR1 is MGHRA and CDR2 YSYEKL. CDR3 length: 13 amino acids. V lost 1 base, J lost 4 bases, and 7 bases lay in between. CDR3 nucleotide sequence: TGCGCCAGCAGCCAAGCGCGGGCCACTGAAGCTTTCTTT. It specifies CASSQARATEAFF.

The DNA for the CDR3 is TGTGCCAGTAGTCCCTGGGGCGGGAACACCGGGGAGCTGTTTTTT. Translation gives CASSPWGGNTGELFF. The chain couples TRBV19 to TRBJ2-2; perhaps TRBD1 as D (5 bases). CDR1 and CDR2 (germline): LNHDA, SQIVND (reference sequence). Trimming shortened V by 5 bases and J by 1 base, and 11 bases separated the two germline ends. The CDR3 spans 15 residues.